This TCR beta chain is drawn from a study of CXCR3-negative and CXCR3-positive naive CD8 T cells. UMI labels and 5' RACE were used to prepare the TRB cDNA libraries. TCRdb reprocessed the 5' RACE reads, keeping one entry per CDR3 protein, no DNA. The ten top clones account for 1.7%, within a sample of about 92,000 distinct CDR3 sequences. CDR3 length equals 14 residues. Germline CDR1 and CDR2: DFQATT and SNEGSKA (reference sequence). The receptor was isolated from a human donor in good health. Some clones in this sample may be carry-over from other donors' samples. This chain uses TRBV20-1 with TRBJ2-7; without DNA, the TCRdb call of TRBD1 cannot be checked. Sequenced material: naive CXCR3- CD8+ T cells from blood. The subset is: CD45RO-CCR7+CD27+CD95- naive CD8+ T cells lacking CXCR3 (TNR3-). The CDR3 sequence: CSARDGRTEYEQYF.